This T cell receptor (beta chain) was sequenced during a study of cytomegalovirus exposure and HLA in healthy donors. Study-wide results and caveats: It was reported that TCR beta sequences correctly inferred the HLA-A and HLA-B alleles for most subjects. According to a later analysis, donors in an Asian-associated ancestry cluster reportedly had fewer N-insertions than the roughly 660-donor mean. Later on, analysis showed that most CMV-associated TCR beta chains appeared to be HLA-restricted.

Concerning this clone: Its antigen is as yet unknown.

The CDR3 has 16 residues. With 3 bases clipped from V and 3 bases from J, the junction kept 8 bases outside the gene matches. Germline V gene data show CDR1 as MGHRA and CDR2 as YSYEKL. PCR employed 60 Vbeta and 13 Jbeta primers. Sequencing used immunoSEQ multiplex PCR; TCRdb keeps in-frame clones, though not all of them. Found here are under 200,000 clones; the top ten clones hold 6.5%. The specimen was PBMCs. This clonotype was obtained from a man under 40 in good health and CMV-seronegative. The chain combines TRBV4-1 with TRBJ2-3; the match to TRBD1 covers 8 bases. The CDR3 bases are TGCGCCAGCAGCCATCAGGGGGCGAAACCAACAGATACGCAGTATTTT. Protein product: CASSHQGAKPTDTQYF.